This T cell receptor beta chain was sequenced in a study of blood T cells in healthy people across ages. Regarding the study as a whole: As naive T cell percentage varied, TCR beta diversity correlated strongly with it.

This clonotype was observed a few times. Its antigen is not identified. Germline V gene sequence: CDR1 MNHNY, CDR2 SVGAGI (reference sequence). CDR3 length equals 14 residues. Primed by a sample-barcoded 5' primer and a J-beta primer mix, a second PCR proceeded for roughly 7 to 12 cycles. TCRdb reprocessed the 5' RACE reads via MiXCR and lists one record per CDR3 protein. The table records about a million distinct CDR3 sequences, 51% of them present only once. They isolated at least 7 million PBMCs from each sample. The chain combines TRBV6-6 with TRBJ2-7; 9 bases are shared with TRBD2. The last part of the DNA fits TRBJ2-5 better; the J call may be wrong. This receptor was identified in a woman aged 55-69 years in good health. Sequenced: blood. Written as DNA, the CDR3 is TGTGCCAGCAGTGAGGGACTAGCAGTTGAGACCCAGTACTTC. Protein: CASSEGLAVETQYF.